Listed here are 19 T cell receptor beta chains from one sample, sequenced in a study of shared clonotypes between healthy human individuals. Sequencing was performed with immunoSEQ multiplex PCR; in TCRdb, only in-frame clones are kept and a portion is missing. The table records about 1 million clones, 75% of them present only once. The specimen sequenced was memory CD4+ T cells sorted from blood. Indicated subset: CD45RA-negative fraction. The source is a young man in good health.

Points on this clone: At one end, the junction sequence differs from germline, possibly due to a read error. The chain uses TRBV7-7 and TRBJ2-5; a possible D gene is TRBD1 (5 bases). Germline-derived CDR1 and CDR2 are SSHAT and FNYEAQ (reference sequence). The CDR3 loop spans 13 amino acids. CDR3 sequence reads: CASSPGIYETQYF. DNA for the CDR3: TGTGCTAGCAGCCCAGGGATTTACGAGACCCAGTACTTC.

This clone was seen a few times. V gene TRBV6-5 combines with J gene TRBJ1-4; unclear D gene. V was trimmed by 7 bases and J by 4 bases, leaving 16 bases between them. This CDR3 region has 15 residues. Germline lookup yields CDR1 MNHEY and CDR2 SVGAGI. The CDR3 DNA is TGTGCCAGCACCCCGGGAGACACTAGTAATGAAAAACTGTTTTTT. Translating gives CASTPGDTSNEKLFF.

The chain uses TRBV5-5 and TRBJ1-6, with D uncertain. The CDR3 contains 16 residues. The V gene's germline CDR1 is SGHKS and CDR2 YYEKEE (reference sequence). The V end lost 4 bases, the J end lost 0 bases, and 11 bases lay between the germline ends. The CDR3 DNA is TGTGCCAGCAGCCCCACCTGGAGCTCCTATAATTCACCCCTCCACTTT. Amino acid sequence: CASSPTWSSYNSPLHF.

CDR3 sequence (DNA): TGTGCCAGCAGTTTACAGGGATTCGGGGAGCTGTTTTTT. Amino acids: CASSLQGFGELFF. The chain recombines TRBV28 with TRBJ2-2; D possibly corresponds to TRBD1 (5 bases). Germline CDR1 reads MDHEN; CDR2 reads SYDVKM. The CDR3 covers 13 residues. Trimming left V 2 bases short and J 7 bases short, with 8 bases between.

This clone appeared a few times. This chain uses TRBV12-5 with TRBJ1-2; 7 bases agree with TRBD1. The germline V gene has CDR1 LGHNT and CDR2 FRNRAP. The CDR3 sequence is 13 residues long. V lost 7 bases, J lost 5 bases, and 7 bases stayed unmatched. The CDR3 DNA reads TGTGCTAGTGCCGGGACAGACAATTATGGCTACACCTTC. Its protein product is CASAGTDNYGYTF. The whole variable domain, remainder taken from reference TRBV12-5 and TRBJ1-2, is DARVTQTPRHKVTEMGQEVTMRCQPILGHNTVFWYRQTMMQGLELLAYFRNRAPLDDSGMPKDRFSAEMPDATLATLKIQPSEPRDSAVYFCASAGTDNYGYTFGSGTRLTVV.

V usage is TRBV28 and J usage is TRBJ1-1; no clear D. Trimming cost V 3 bases and J 7 bases, with 12 bases left between them. The CDR3 length is 13 residues. CDR1 is MDHEN and CDR2 is SYDVKM in the germline V gene. For the CDR3, the DNA is TGTGCCAGCAGTTTTGAGGATAGAGATGAAGCTTTCTTT. Its protein is CASSFEDRDEAFF.

The chain is built from TRBV6-5 and TRBJ2-5, with D perhaps being TRBD1 or TRBD2 (5 bases each). The J call may be faulty, since TRBJ2-7 better matches the DNA end. The CDR3 sequence is 14 residues long. CDR1 is MNHEY, CDR2 SVGAGI, per germline. As DNA, the CDR3 is TGTGCCAGCAGTCCCGGGGACCTCCCGTACGAGCAGTACTTC. This sequence encodes CASSPGDLPYEQYF.

The J gene is TRBJ2-7, the V gene TRBV5-1, with D maybe TRBD2 (5 bases). CDR1 and CDR2 from the germline V gene are SGHRS and YFSETQ. The CDR3 extends over 14 amino acids. Deletions cut 5 bases from V and 4 bases from J, with 16 bases between. The CDR3 nucleotides are TGCGCCAGCAGGCGGGCGGTCACGGATTACGAGCAGTACTTC. Residues: CASRRAVTDYEQYF.

This clone has just one count. The rearrangement uses TRBV11-2 and TRBJ2-5; D remains ambiguous. The V gene's germline CDR1 is SGHAT and CDR2 FQNNGV. The V end was cut by 3 bases, the J end by 4 bases, with 12 bases between. The CDR3 runs to 14 residues. CDR3 sequence reads: CASSFKRWSETQYF. The CDR3 DNA sequence: TGTGCCAGCAGCTTTAAGCGTTGGTCAGAGACCCAGTACTTC.

The chain links TRBV30 to TRBJ2-7, with 7 bases lining up with TRBD2. There are 14 residues in the CDR3. V gave up 1 base and J gave up 6 bases; unmatched junction bases: 9. Germline CDR1 reads GTSNPN; CDR2 reads SVGIG (reference sequence). The CDR3 protein is CAWSGGGSRLEQYF. Here the CDR3 DNA reads TGTGCCTGGAGTGGGGGCGGGAGCAGACTCGAGCAGTACTTC.

As concerns this clone: Within the sample, other DNA sequences also encode this same CDR3. The chain uses TRBV10-3 and TRBJ1-5; D remains unclear. The V gene's germline CDR1 is ENHRY and CDR2 SYGVKD. The CDR3 contains 14 residues. V was cut by 0 bases and J by 4 bases, with 7 bases left in between. CDR3 nucleotides: TGTGCCATCAGTGAGTCGCTAGGGAATCAGCCCCAGCATTTT. This codes for CAISESLGNQPQHF.

This clone was counted between two and nine times. J is TRBJ1-6 and V is TRBV27, with D unresolved. Deletions cut 2 bases from V and 7 bases from J, with 9 bases between. Germline V lookup: CDR1 MNHEY, CDR2 SMNVEV (reference sequence). The CDR3 covers 14 residues. The CDR3 DNA reads TGTGCCAGCAGTTTACAGAGGCCGAATTCACCCCTCCACTTT. Amino acid sequence: CASSLQRPNSPLHF.

This chain connects TRBV14 to TRBJ1-2; D unresolved. CDR1 is SGHDN and CDR2 is FVKESK in the germline V gene. The germline V and J ends were trimmed by 2 bases and 4 bases, with 8 bases remaining between them. The CDR3 covers 13 residues. This chain's CDR3 is CASSQSVLYGYTF. The CDR3 nucleotides read TGTGCCAGCAGCCAATCAGTCCTCTATGGCTACACCTTC.

The chain uses TRBV6-5 and TRBJ2-7; weak D call: TRBD2 (6 bases). CDR3 size: 12 residues. Per the germline V gene, CDR1 is MNHEY and CDR2 is SVGAGI. Trimming cost V 4 bases and J 6 bases, with 10 bases left between them. CDR3 region: CASSSAGSEQYF. The CDR3 DNA is TGTGCCAGCAGTTCCGCGGGGTCCGAGCAGTACTTC.

The chain joins TRBV6-4 to TRBJ1-6; a possible D gene is TRBD1 (5 bases). V lost 3 bases and J lost 6, with 12 bases in between. The germline CDR1 and CDR2 sequences are MRHNA and SNTAGT. The CDR3 has 15 amino acids. CDR3 loop: CASSEVGGFNSPLHF. The DNA for the CDR3 is TGTGCCAGCAGTGAGGTTGGGGGATTTAATTCACCCCTCCACTTT.

This chain connects TRBV4-1 to TRBJ2-3; 9 bases agree with TRBD1. Germline-derived CDR1 and CDR2 are MGHRA and YSYEKL. V trimming: 4 bases; J trimming: 7 bases; junction bases outside the gene matches: 9. This CDR3 has 15 residues. CDR3 amino acids: CASSRIGTGQNTQYF. The CDR3 DNA reads as TGCGCCAGCAGCCGCATAGGGACAGGGCAAAATACGCAGTATTTT.

The chain uses TRBV4-1 and TRBJ2-4, with D perhaps being TRBD1 or TRBD2 (6 bases each). The CDR3 is 20 residues long. Germline CDR1 reads MGHRA; CDR2 reads YSYEKL. V gave up 0 bases and J gave up 1 base, with 22 bases separating them. The CDR3 spells CASSQDRRGDEVVAKNIQYF. CDR3 DNA: TGCGCCAGCAGCCAAGATCGTAGGGGGGACGAAGTAGTGGCCAAAAACATTCAGTACTTC.

The chain uses TRBV25-1 and TRBJ1-1; D might be TRBD1 (6 bases). The length of the CDR3 is 14 residues. Trimming cost V 5 bases and J 8 bases, with 18 bases left between them. CDR1 and CDR2 (germline): MGHDK, SYGVNS. CDR3 in DNA: TGTGCCAGCAGTTCTACCGAATTGACAGGAGAAGCTTTCTTT. This codes for CASSSTELTGEAFF.

This clone was picked up one time. The chain recombines TRBV7-2 with TRBJ2-7; 10 bases align to TRBD2. Germline CDR1 reads SGHTA; CDR2 reads FQGNSA. V lost 2 bases, J lost 7 bases, and 8 bases stayed unmatched. The CDR3 is 15 residues long. CDR3 sequence (DNA): TGTGCCAGCAGCTTATCTAGCGGGAGCTTGGGAGAGCAGTACTTC. The encoded protein is CASSLSSGSLGEQYF.